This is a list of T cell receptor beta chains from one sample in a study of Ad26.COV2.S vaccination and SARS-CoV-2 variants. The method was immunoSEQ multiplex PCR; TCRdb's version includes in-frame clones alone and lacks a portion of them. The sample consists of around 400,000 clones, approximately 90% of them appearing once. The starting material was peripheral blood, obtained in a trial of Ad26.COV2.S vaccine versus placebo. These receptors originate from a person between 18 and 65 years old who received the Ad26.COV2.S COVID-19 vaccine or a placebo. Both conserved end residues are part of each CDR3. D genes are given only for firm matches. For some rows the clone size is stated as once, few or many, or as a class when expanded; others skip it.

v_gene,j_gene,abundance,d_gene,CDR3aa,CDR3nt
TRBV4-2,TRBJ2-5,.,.,CASSQVSGPEETQYF,TGTGCCAGCAGCCAAGTAAGCGGGCCCGAGGAGACCCAGTACTTC
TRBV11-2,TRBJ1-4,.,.,CASSLGQTVFEKLFF,TGTGCCAGCAGCCTCGGACAGACCGTTTTTGAAAAACTGTTTTTT
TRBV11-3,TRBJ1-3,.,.,CASSVPGSGNTIYF,TGTGCCAGCAGCGTCCCGGGGTCTGGAAACACCATATATTTT
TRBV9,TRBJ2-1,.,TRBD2,CASSVEETSGRTQFF,TGTGCCAGCAGCGTTGAAGAGACTAGCGGGAGGACGCAGTTCTTC
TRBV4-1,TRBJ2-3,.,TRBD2,CASSQDGIAGGFTSTDTQYF,TGCGCCAGCAGCCAAGATGGAATAGCGGGAGGTTTTACTAGCACAGATACGCAGTATTTT
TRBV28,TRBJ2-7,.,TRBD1,CASFSGTGPYEQYF,TGTGCCAGCTTCTCCGGGACAGGGCCCTACGAGCAGTACTTC
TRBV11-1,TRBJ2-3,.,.,CASSTHRRAADTQYF,TGTGCCAGCAGCACCCACCGGAGGGCAGCAGATACGCAGTATTTT
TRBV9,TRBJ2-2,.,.,CASRPRGRDTGELFF,TGTGCCAGCAGACCGAGGGGGAGGGACACCGGGGAGCTGTTTTTT
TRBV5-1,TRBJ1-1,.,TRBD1,CASSITRGVEAFF,TGCGCCAGCAGCATAACCAGGGGGGTTGAAGCTTTCTTT
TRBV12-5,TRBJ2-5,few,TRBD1,CASGLDQDRDQETQYF,TGTGCTAGTGGTTTGGACCAGGACAGGGACCAAGAGACCCAGTACTTC
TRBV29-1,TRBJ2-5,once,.,CSARGGEETQYF,TGCAGCGCTAGGGGCGGAGAGGAGACCCAGTACTTC